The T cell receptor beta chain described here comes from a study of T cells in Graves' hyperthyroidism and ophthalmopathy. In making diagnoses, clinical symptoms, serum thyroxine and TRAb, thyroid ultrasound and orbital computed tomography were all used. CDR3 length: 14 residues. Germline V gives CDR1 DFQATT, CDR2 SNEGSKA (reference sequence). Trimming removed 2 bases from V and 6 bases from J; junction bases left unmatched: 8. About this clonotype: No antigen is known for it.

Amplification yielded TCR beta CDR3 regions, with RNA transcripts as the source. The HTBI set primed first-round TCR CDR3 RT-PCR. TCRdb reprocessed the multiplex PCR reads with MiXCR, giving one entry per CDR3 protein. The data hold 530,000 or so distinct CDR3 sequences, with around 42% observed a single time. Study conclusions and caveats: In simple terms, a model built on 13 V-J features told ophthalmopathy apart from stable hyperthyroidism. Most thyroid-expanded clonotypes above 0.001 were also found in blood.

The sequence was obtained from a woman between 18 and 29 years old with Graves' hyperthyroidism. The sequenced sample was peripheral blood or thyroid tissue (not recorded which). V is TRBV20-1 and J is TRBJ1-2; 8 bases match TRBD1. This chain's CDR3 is CSARQGASRNGYTF. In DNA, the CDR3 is TGCAGTGCTAGACAGGGGGCTAGTCGGAATGGCTACACCTTC.